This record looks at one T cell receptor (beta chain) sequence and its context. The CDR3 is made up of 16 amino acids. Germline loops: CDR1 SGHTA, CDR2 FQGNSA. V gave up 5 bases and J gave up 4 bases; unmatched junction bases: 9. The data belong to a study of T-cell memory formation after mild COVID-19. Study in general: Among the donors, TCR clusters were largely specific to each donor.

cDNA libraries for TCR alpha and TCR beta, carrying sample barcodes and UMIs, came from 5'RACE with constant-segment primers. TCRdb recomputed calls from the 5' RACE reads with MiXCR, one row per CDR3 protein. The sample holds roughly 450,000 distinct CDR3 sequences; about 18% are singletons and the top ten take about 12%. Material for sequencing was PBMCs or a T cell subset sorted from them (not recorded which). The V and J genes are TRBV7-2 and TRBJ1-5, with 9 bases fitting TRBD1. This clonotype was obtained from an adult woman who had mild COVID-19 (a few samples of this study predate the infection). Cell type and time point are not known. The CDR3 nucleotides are TGTGCCAGCAGCCTCACCGGGACAGGGAAGAATCAGCCCCAGCATTTT. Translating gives CASSLTGTGKNQPQHF.